This T cell receptor (beta chain) was found in a study of OX40 agonist ivuxolimab in advanced cancers. Study details: People in dose escalation had one of these cancers: hepatocellular carcinoma, melanoma, renal cell or head and neck cancer. At roughly 83% male, the cohort had a mean age of 60 years, ranging from about 20 to 79.

Libraries were prepared by immunoSEQ multiplex PCR; TCRdb keeps only in-frame clonotypes and omits some of them. The table records roughly 30,000 clones, roughly nine tenths of them present only once. If patients had autoimmune disease history or systemic immunosuppression, they were excluded. Germline V gene lookup returns CDR1 MDHEN and CDR2 SYDVKM. The CDR3 consists of 15 residues. With 4 bases clipped from V and 9 bases from J, the junction kept 10 bases outside the gene matches. The TCR sequence derives from an adult with an advanced solid tumor such as melanoma, head and neck, liver or kidney cancer. The sequences come from CD4+ or CD8+ T cells sorted from blood, collected in a trial of the OX40 agonist ivuxolimab. The V call is TRBV28, the J call TRBJ2-1, with 9 bases lining up with TRBD1. CDR3: CASSYVGDRVFEQFF. CDR3 sequence (DNA): TGTGCCAGCAGTTACGTGGGGGACAGGGTTTTTGAGCAGTTCTTC.